A single sample is the source of the 7 T cell receptor beta chains below, sequenced in a study of CD4 and CD8 cells across lung adenocarcinoma regions. TCRdb re-analysed the PCR reads in MiXCR, keeping a single row per CDR3 protein. The profile shows approximately 20,000 distinct CDR3 sequences, about 43% of them singletons. The source material was CD4+ T cells from the margin of a lung tumor. These receptors came from a male donor with lung adenocarcinoma. The CD4 and CD8 labels of this study may be unreliable.

This clonotype is labeled medium-sized. This rearrangement joins TRBV6-1 to TRBJ1-1; D is undetermined. This CDR3 has 14 residues. CDR1 and CDR2 from the germline V gene are MNHNS and SASEGT. V lost 6 bases to trimming and J lost 5 bases, with 16 bases between them. Here the CDR3 DNA reads TGTGCCAGCAGAAAAATGGGAGGGAAGACTGAAGCTTTCTTT. It encodes CASRKMGGKTEAFF.

This clonotype was seen a handful of times. The J gene is TRBJ2-2, the V gene TRBV4-2; 9 bases are shared with TRBD2. Germline-derived CDR1 and CDR2 are LGHNA and YNFKEQ. This CDR3 is 14 amino acids long. V lost 4 bases and J lost 6; bases outside the gene matches: 3. CDR3 residues: CASSLREGAGELFF. The CDR3 region has the DNA TGTGCCAGCAGCCTGCGGGAGGGTGCCGGGGAGCTGTTTTTT.

This clonotype appeared many times. The rearrangement links TRBV4-1 to TRBJ1-5; no clear D. CDR1 is MGHRA and CDR2 is YSYEKL in the germline V gene. The CDR3 length is 16 residues. V dropped 1 base and J dropped 1 base, with 11 bases sitting between them. CDR3 nucleotides: TGCGCCAGCAGCCAAGGGCCGGGTACCAGCAATCAGCCCCAGCATTTT. It is translated as CASSQGPGTSNQPQHF.

The chain combines TRBV15 with TRBJ2-3, with D maybe TRBD1 (6 bases). The germline gives CDR1 LNHNV, CDR2 YYDKDF (reference sequence). V gave up 11 bases and J gave up 12 bases, with 30 bases separating them. The CDR3 has 15 residues. The CDR3 sequence: CAAGMGARGQETQYF. The CDR3 DNA follows: TGTGCCGCGGGCATGGGGGCGCGTGGCCAAGAGACCCAGTATTTT.

As concerns this clonotype: One junction end does not reproduce the germline sequence, and a read error may be involved. The V and J genes are TRBV27 and TRBJ2-3, with TRBD2 matching 10 bases. The CDR3 spans 15 residues. In germline, CDR1 is MNHEY, CDR2 SMNVEV (reference sequence). The CDR3 here is CVSTLAGTSTDTRYF. In DNA form, the CDR3 reads TGTGTCAGCACACTAGCGGGAACTTCCACAGATACGCGGTATTTT.

In regard to this clonotype: One end of the junction does not line up with germline, which may come from a read error. Here the CDR3 reads CASSVVGLALTDTQYF. The CDR3 DNA follows: TGTGCCAGCAGTGTAGTCGGGCTGGCACTCACAGACACGCAGTACTTT. The chain is built from TRBV27 and TRBJ2-4; no clear D. The CDR3 has 16 residues. Germline V gene lookup returns CDR1 MNHEY and CDR2 SMNVEV (reference sequence).

V is TRBV25-1 and J is TRBJ2-1; 7 bases line up with TRBD2. The tail of the sequence fits TRBJ2-5 better, so the J call may be wrong. Germline V gives CDR1 MGHDK, CDR2 SYGVNS. The CDR3 has 15 residues. The CDR3, as DNA: TGTGCCGCGGGGGTCGGGGACCGCCGCCAGGAGACCCAGTACTTC. Residues: CAAGVGDRRQETQYF.